Each of the 15 T cell receptor beta chains below was sequenced from the same sample in a study of T cells in Graves' hyperthyroidism and ophthalmopathy (dated by TCRdb to about 2019). Library preparation employed multiplex PCR. The sample was run on an Illumina HiSeq 2000. Amplification of TCR beta CDR3 regions was carried out from RNA transcripts. For the first round of RT-PCR on the TCR CDR3, the HTBI primer set was used together with the Qiagen OneStep RT-PCR kit. Using fastp at Q25 and MiXCR, TCRdb reprocessed the public reads and kept productive beta chains. Rows with one shared CDR3 protein collapse into an entry with the most common genes and DNA. The sample data list a few hundred thousand distinct CDR3 sequences, and around 13% of these were observed just once. 11% to 15% of the sample is in the top ten clones. The sample was blood. Receptor source: a woman aged 40 to 49 with Graves' hyperthyroidism.

About this clonotype: Possible read error: a much larger clone is one base away. The chain combines TRBV3-1 with TRBJ1-2; D might be TRBD1 (6 bases). This CDR3 is 14 amino acids long. Germline V lookup: CDR1 LGHDT, CDR2 YNNKEL (reference sequence). In DNA form, the CDR3 reads TGTGCCAACAGCCAAGATTGGCAGGGGCTCGGCTACACCTTC. It yields the protein CANSQDWQGLGYTF.

The chain employs TRBV5-1 and TRBJ1-5; D not certain. Germline loops: CDR1 SGHRS, CDR2 YFSETQ. The CDR3 sequence is 14 residues long. Trimming shortened V by 0 bases and J by 3 bases, and 7 bases separated the two germline ends. The CDR3 DNA sequence: TGCGCCAGCAGCTTGGACAGTCTCAATCAGCCCCAGCATTTT. It translates to CASSLDSLNQPQHF.

This chain joins TRBV6-5 and TRBJ2-7, with D perhaps matching TRBD1 (5 bases). The length of the CDR3 is 14 residues. Germline V lookup: CDR1 MNHEY, CDR2 SVGAGI. With 2 bases removed from V and 5 bases from J, the gap between germline ends came to 13 bases. The CDR3 nucleotides read TGTGCCAGCAGTTACCTTAGGGGATCGGACGAGCAGTACTTC. Amino acids: CASSYLRGSDEQYF.

In this sample, this clonotype turned up many times. This chain uses TRBV28 with TRBJ2-7; D is possibly TRBD2 (5 bases). The CDR3 runs 13 residues. V lost 3 bases, J lost 6 bases, and 12 bases lay in between. The V gene's germline CDR1 is MDHEN and CDR2 SYDVKM. In DNA, the CDR3 is TGTGCCAGCAGTTTGGGAGACCCCAGCGAGCAGTACTTC. Translated, it gives CASSLGDPSEQYF.

This clonotype was seen a few times. The chain combines TRBV18 with TRBJ2-1; 7 bases align to TRBD1. The germline V gene has CDR1 KGHSH and CDR2 LQKENI. The CDR3 length is 18 residues. V lost 0 bases to trimming and J lost 3 bases; unmatched junction nucleotides: 11. CDR3 loop: CASSPPISTGERYNEQFF. Here the CDR3 DNA reads TGTGCCAGCTCACCACCCATCTCAACAGGGGAACGCTACAATGAGCAGTTCTTC.

This clonotype was recorded at least ten times. This sequence joins TRBV27 and TRBJ2-7; possibly TRBD1 for D (5 bases). The V and J ends lost 3 bases and 4 bases respectively, with 13 bases between them. The germline CDR1 and CDR2 sequences are MNHEY and SMNVEV (reference sequence). The CDR3 is 14 residues long. The CDR3 sequence: CASSLSPRAYEQYF. CDR3 sequence (DNA): TGTGCCAGCAGTTTGAGTCCCAGGGCTTACGAGCAGTACTTC.

This clonotype was observed a few times. The chain employs TRBV10-2 and TRBJ2-1, with TRBD2 identical over 10 bases. The CDR3 runs to 14 residues. Germline V gives CDR1 WSHSY, CDR2 SAAADI. V lost 2 bases and J lost 14; bases outside the gene matches: 9. CDR3 DNA: TGCGCCAGCAGTGAGAAAGCGGGGGGGGGAAGGAAGTTCTTC. This translates into CASSEKAGGGRKFF.

This clonotype was seen repeatedly, ten times or more. Sequence at one end of the junction differs from germline and may be a read error. The chain links TRBV5-1 to TRBJ1-1; the D gene is possibly TRBD1 (5 bases). Germline CDR1 and CDR2: SGHRS and YFSETQ. The length of the CDR3 is 14 residues. Written as DNA, the CDR3 is TGTGCCAGCAGTTTAACAGGCTTGAACACTGAAGCTTTCTTT. Its translation is CASSLTGLNTEAFF.

This clonotype occurred many times. The chain is built from TRBV11-3 and TRBJ1-2; D is uncertain. The CDR3 consists of 14 residues. CDR1 and CDR2 from the germline V gene are SGHNT and YENEEA. The germline V and J ends were trimmed by 4 bases and 2 bases, with 11 bases remaining between them. The CDR3 DNA reads as TGTGCCAGCAGCTCGACCTCACAGAACTATGGCTACACCTTC. Its protein product is CASSSTSQNYGYTF.

This clonotype was observed many times. The chain uses TRBV2 and TRBJ1-5; no clear D. This CDR3 spans 12 amino acids. Germline V gene sequence: CDR1 SNHLY, CDR2 FYNNEI. V dropped 2 bases and J dropped 7 bases, with 6 bases sitting between them. Here the CDR3 reads CASSELRQPQHF. In DNA form, the CDR3 reads TGTGCCAGCAGTGAATTGCGCCAGCCCCAGCATTTT.

Many counts were recorded for this clonotype. The V gene is TRBV28, the J gene TRBJ2-1; no firm D call. Deletions cut 3 bases from V and 5 bases from J, with 17 bases between. This CDR3 is 16 amino acids long. Germline lookup yields CDR1 MDHEN and CDR2 SYDVKM. The CDR3 loop is CASSFMGSILDNEQFF. Here the CDR3 DNA reads TGTGCCAGCAGTTTTATGGGCAGTATTTTAGACAATGAGCAGTTCTTC.

V and J are TRBV11-2 and TRBJ2-7; D unresolved. Trimming cost V 1 base and J 6 bases, with 16 bases left between them. The CDR3 extends over 15 amino acids. Germline loops: CDR1 SGHAT, CDR2 FQNNGV. The CDR3 spells CASSLGGFTSGEQYF. The CDR3 nucleotides read TGTGCCAGCAGCTTAGGAGGTTTCACCTCGGGCGAGCAGTACTTC.

This clonotype showed up just a few times. The V call is TRBV5-6, the J call TRBJ1-2; D is unclear. Germline V gene sequence: CDR1 SGHDT, CDR2 YYEEEE. V shed 1 base and J shed 0 bases, with 7 bases lying between them. This CDR3 has 14 amino acids. The CDR3 bases are TGTGCCAGCAGCTTGAGGAATGCTAACTATGGCTACACCTTC. It encodes CASSLRNANYGYTF.

A single count supports this clonotype. The chain carries TRBV7-3 and TRBJ2-3; 8 bases are shared with TRBD2. The CDR3 is 16 amino acids. The germline gives CDR1 SGHTA, CDR2 FQGTGA. The V gene end was trimmed by 2 bases and the J gene end by 5 bases; junction bases not matched to a gene: 9. This chain's CDR3 is CASSLGVGRAGDTQYF. CDR3 coding DNA: TGTGCCAGCAGCTTAGGAGTCGGGAGGGCCGGAGATACGCAGTATTTT.

This clonotype was seen at least ten times. The chain combines TRBV28 with TRBJ2-1; D not resolved. V was trimmed by 3 bases and J by 5 bases, leaving 17 bases between them. Germline V gene sequence: CDR1 MDHEN, CDR2 SYDVKM. The CDR3 has 16 amino acids. The CDR3 here is CASSLAPAAFNNEQFF. The DNA for the CDR3 is TGTGCCAGCAGTTTGGCGCCGGCCGCCTTTAACAATGAGCAGTTCTTC.